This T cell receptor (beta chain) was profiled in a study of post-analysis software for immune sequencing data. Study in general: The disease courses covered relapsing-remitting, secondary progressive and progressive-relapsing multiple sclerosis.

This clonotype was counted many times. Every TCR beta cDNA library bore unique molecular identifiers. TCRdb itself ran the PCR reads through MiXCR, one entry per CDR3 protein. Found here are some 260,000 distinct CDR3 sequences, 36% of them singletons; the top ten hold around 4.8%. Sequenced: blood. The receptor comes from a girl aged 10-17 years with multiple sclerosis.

This CDR3 is CASNYGTSGEQFF. The CDR3 nucleotides are TGCGCCAGCAATTACGGGACTAGTGGTGAGCAGTTCTTC. The gene calls are TRBV5-1 and TRBJ2-1; 8 nucleotides align to TRBD2. The CDR3 length is 13 residues. The trim removed 6 bases at V and 9 bases at J, leaving 8 bases unmatched. CDR1 and CDR2 (germline): SGHRS, YFSETQ. The variable domain in full, with the rest retrieved from reference TRBV5-1 and TRBJ2-1, is KAGVTQTPRYLIKTRGQQVTLSCSPISGHRSVSWYQQTPGQGLQFLFEYFSETQRNKGNFPGRFSGRQFSNSRSEMNVSTLELGDSALYLCASNYGTSGEQFFGPGTRLTVL.